These 21 T cell receptor beta chains originate from one sample sequenced in a study of T cells in Graves' hyperthyroidism and ophthalmopathy. Regions amplified from RNA transcripts were the TCR beta CDR3 regions. Carried out on the TCR CDR3, a first-round RT-PCR used the HTBI primer set. From the multiplex PCR reads, TCRdb called clonotypes with MiXCR, one entry per CDR3 protein. The sample has 650,000 to 850,000 distinct CDR3 sequences, around 19% seen once; the top ten hold around 17%. Sequenced material: blood. The receptors originated from a woman aged 50 to 60 with Graves' hyperthyroidism that later progressed to Graves' ophthalmopathy.

V and J are TRBV9 and TRBJ1-4; 8 nucleotides line up with TRBD1. Germline V gene data show CDR1 as SGDLS and CDR2 as YYNGEE. The CDR3 is 15 residues long. J lost 8 bases, V lost 0 bases, and 6 bases had no gene match. In nucleotides, the CDR3 is TGTGCCAGCAGCGTAGGGGCAGGACAGGGAGAAAAACTGTTTTTT. It encodes CASSVGAGQGEKLFF.

Concerning this clonotype itself: A clone one base away is much larger, so this may be a read error. The chain carries TRBV5-5 and TRBJ2-7, with D unclear. The CDR3 covers 15 residues. The V end was cut by 6 bases, the J end by 7 bases, with 23 bases between. Germline CDR1 reads SGHKS; CDR2 reads YYEKEE (reference sequence). The CDR3 DNA reads TGTGCCAGCACGAGAGAAGTAAGTCCGCGCAATGAGCAGTACTTC. This encodes CASTREVSPRNEQYF.

This clonotype was recorded a few times. The rearrangement links TRBV19 to TRBJ2-3, with 13 bases lining up with TRBD2. The CDR3 totals 15 residues. The V gene's germline CDR1 is LNHDA and CDR2 SQIVND (reference sequence). Unmatched junction bases numbered 6, after V lost 5 bases and J lost 7 bases. The CDR3 DNA follows: TGTGCCAGTAGTCCCAGACTAGCGGGGGGACATACGCAGTATTTT. Residues: CASSPRLAGGHTQYF. Together with reference TRBV19 and TRBJ2-3, the CDR3 gives the full variable domain: DGGITQSPKYLFRKEGQNVTLSCEQNLNHDAMYWYRQDPGQGLRLIYYSQIVNDFQKGDIAEGYSVSREKKESFPLTVTSAQKNPTAFYLCASSPRLAGGHTQYFGPGTRLTVL.

This clonotype was counted at least ten times. The rearrangement joins TRBV2 to TRBJ2-2; a weak D match, TRBD1 (6 bases). The V gene's germline CDR1 is SNHLY and CDR2 FYNNEI. V was clipped by 6 bases and J by 4 bases, with 9 bases between them. The CDR3 covers 13 residues. The CDR3 spells CASRPRGTGELFF. CDR3 nucleotides: TGTGCCAGCAGACCCAGGGGCACCGGGGAGCTGTTTTTT.

The chain uses TRBV3-1 and TRBJ2-2; a possible D gene is TRBD2 (5 bases). CDR3 length equals 14 residues. CDR1 and CDR2 from the germline V gene are LGHDT and YNNKEL (reference sequence). Trimming took 6 bases from V and 6 from J, leaving 14 bases between them. CDR3 sequence (DNA): TGTGCCAGCAGACTACGAGGGATAGCCGGGGAGCTGTTTTTT. It encodes CASRLRGIAGELFF.

This clonotype has more than one count but fewer than ten. V and J are TRBV5-1 and TRBJ1-1; D may be TRBD1 (6 bases). Trimming took off 4 bases at V and 3 bases at J, with 13 bases between the two ends. Germline CDR1 and CDR2: SGHRS and YFSETQ. This CDR3 has 14 amino acids. CDR3 protein: CASSLETGYTEAFF. The DNA of the CDR3 is TGCGCCAGCAGCCTAGAAACAGGGTACACTGAAGCTTTCTTT.

The rearrangement links TRBV2 to TRBJ2-7; D unclear. The V and J ends lost 7 bases and 0 bases respectively, with 10 bases between them. The CDR3 is 13 residues long. In germline, CDR1 is SNHLY, CDR2 FYNNEI. The chain's CDR3 is CASNPQTSYEQYF. CDR3 nucleotides: TGTGCCAGCAATCCTCAGACCTCCTACGAGCAGTACTTC.

The chain combines TRBV5-1 with TRBJ1-4; D uncertain. Trimming removed 4 bases at V and 0 bases at J, with 10 bases between. The CDR3 length is 15 residues. The V gene's germline CDR1 is SGHRS and CDR2 YFSETQ. CDR3 sequence: CASSVDTATNEKLFF. CDR3 in DNA: TGCGCCAGCAGCGTCGACACCGCAACTAATGAAAAACTGTTTTTT. The variable domain in full, completed from reference TRBV5-1 and TRBJ1-4, reads KAGVTQTPRYLIKTRGQQVTLSCSPISGHRSVSWYQQTPGQGLQFLFEYFSETQRNKGNFPGRFSGRQFSNSRSEMNVSTLELGDSALYLCASSVDTATNEKLFFGSGTQLSVL.

This clonotype was seen a few times. The chain recombines TRBV7-9 with TRBJ2-6; maybe TRBD1 (6 bases). Germline CDR1 is SEHNR and CDR2 is FQNEAQ (reference sequence). There are 18 residues in the CDR3. Trimming left V 5 bases short and J 0 bases short, with 17 bases between. The CDR3 here is CASSPPRGKSSGANVLTF. CDR3 DNA sequence: TGTGCCAGCAGCCCACCAAGGGGGAAGAGCTCTGGGGCCAACGTCCTGACTTTC.

The V call is TRBV28, the J call TRBJ1-5, with D perhaps TRBD1 (5 bases). The germline V gene encodes CDR1 MDHEN and CDR2 SYDVKM. The CDR3 sequence is 15 residues long. V was pared by 6 bases and J by 0 bases, with 12 bases between. The CDR3 sequence is CASRRGGYSNQPQHF. CDR3 nucleotides: TGTGCCAGCAGGCGCGGGGGGTATAGCAATCAGCCCCAGCATTTT.

V is TRBV30 and J is TRBJ1-4; D may be TRBD1 (6 bases). Deletions cut 2 bases from V and 8 bases from J, with 15 bases between. This CDR3 is 14 amino acids long. From germline, CDR1 is GTSNPN and CDR2 SVGIG (reference sequence). The CDR3 is CAWSRGGVREKLFF. The CDR3 DNA reads as TGTGCCTGGAGTAGGGGGGGGGTCCGAGAAAAACTGTTTTTT.

V is TRBV11-2 and J is TRBJ1-1; maybe TRBD1 (5 bases). CDR1 is SGHAT, CDR2 FQNNGV, per germline. CDR3 length: 13 amino acids. V lost 5 bases and J 8 bases, leaving 15 bases between the germline ends. CDR3 region: CASSSRSGREAFF. In nucleotides, the CDR3 is TGTGCCAGCAGCAGCCGCTCAGGGAGGGAAGCTTTCTTT.

At least ten counts were recorded for this clonotype. This chain joins TRBV11-2 and TRBJ1-1, with TRBD1 matching 8 bases. The CDR3 is 17 amino acids. Germline lookup yields CDR1 SGHAT and CDR2 FQNNGV. The trim removed 0 bases at V and 6 bases at J, leaving 12 bases unmatched. The CDR3 DNA sequence: TGTGCCAGCAGCTTAGATCGCCGGGACAGGTCGTTGTCTGAAGCTTTCTTT. Translation: CASSLDRRDRSLSEAFF.

This clonotype was recorded at least ten times. This chain links TRBV20-1 with TRBJ2-1, with 9 bases fitting TRBD2. V trimming: 5 bases; J trimming: 6 bases; junction bases outside the gene matches: 8. Per germline, CDR1 DFQATT and CDR2 SNEGSKA (reference sequence). This CDR3 comprises 14 residues. In DNA form, the CDR3 reads TGCAGTGCTGCTCGACTAGCGGCGGGCAATGAGCAGTTCTTC. It encodes CSAARLAAGNEQFF.

This clonotype was seen a few times. This chain uses TRBV5-6 with TRBJ1-1; D may be TRBD1 (6 bases). This CDR3 has 15 residues. Looked up from germline, CDR1 is SGHDT and CDR2 is YYEEEE. V shed 4 bases and J shed 0 bases, with 13 bases lying between them. CDR3 residues: CASSPIGGMNTEAFF. The CDR3, as DNA: TGTGCCAGCAGCCCTATAGGGGGTATGAACACTGAAGCTTTCTTT.

This chain connects TRBV6-1 to TRBJ2-2, with D unclear. Germline V CDR1 and CDR2: MNHNS, SASEGT. The CDR3 contains 13 residues. The ends were cut back, 6 bases at V and 1 base at J, with 6 bases in the middle. CDR3 region: CASRIENTGELFF. CDR3 DNA sequence: TGTGCCAGCAGGATAGAGAACACCGGGGAGCTGTTTTTT.

The chain uses TRBV7-3 and TRBJ2-1; 10 bases match TRBD2. CDR1 and CDR2 (germline): SGHTA, FQGTGA. CDR3 size: 18 residues. Germline trimming cut 2 bases from V and 3 bases from J; bases unmatched to any gene: 10. Written as DNA, the CDR3 is TGTGCCAGCAGCTTATGGGCTAGCGGGGGCCCCCTCTACAATGAGCAGTTCTTC. Protein: CASSLWASGGPLYNEQFF.

This chain joins TRBV30 and TRBJ2-6; D is unresolved. The V end lost 8 bases, the J end lost 3 bases, and 8 bases lay between the germline ends. The CDR3 loop spans 12 amino acids. From germline, CDR1 is GTSNPN and CDR2 SVGIG (reference sequence). The CDR3 protein is CARRYGANVLTF. CDR3 nucleotides: TGTGCCCGGCGTTATGGGGCCAACGTCCTGACTTTC.

The gene calls are TRBV9 and TRBJ1-5; the D gene is possibly TRBD1 (6 bases). Looked up from germline, CDR1 is SGDLS and CDR2 is YYNGEE. Trimming removed 0 bases from V and 6 bases from J, with 13 bases in between. This CDR3 has 15 amino acids. The CDR3 region is CASSVGVGGVQPQHF. The CDR3 DNA follows: TGTGCCAGCAGCGTAGGAGTGGGGGGCGTTCAGCCCCAGCATTTT. Complete variable domain (other parts from reference TRBV9 and TRBJ1-5): DSGVTQTPKHLITATGQRVTLRCSPRSGDLSVYWYQQSLDQGLQFLIQYYNGEERAKGNILERFSAQQFPDLHSELNLSSLELGDSALYFCASSVGVGGVQPQHFGDGTRLSIL.

A remark on this clonotype: Given a much more abundant clone one base away, this may be a read error. This is likely a read error, given that the CDR3 carries no conserved phenylalanine or tryptophan at its end. The V gene is TRBV11-3, the J gene TRBJ2-1; D is undetermined. CDR1 is SGHNT, CDR2 YENEEA, per germline. The CDR3 runs 14 residues. Trimming took 5 bases from V and 4 from J, leaving 12 bases between them. The CDR3 here is CASSQDRSYNEQFL. CDR3 DNA: TGTGCCAGCAGCCAAGATAGGTCTTACAATGAGCAGTTCCTC.

This clonotype has a count of ten or more. The genes are TRBV5-1 and TRBJ1-2, with D possibly TRBD1 on 5 matching bases. The CDR3 extends over 13 amino acids. CDR1 SGHRS and CDR2 YFSETQ come from the germline V gene. V lost 0 bases to trimming and J lost 7 bases, with 10 bases between them. The CDR3 loop is CASSLESGGGYTF. CDR3 DNA sequence: TGCGCCAGCAGCTTGGAGTCCGGGGGTGGCTACACCTTC.